The 30 T cell receptor beta chains below all came from one sample that was sequenced in a study of control samples from healthy donors and cancer patients. Only in-frame clones appear in the TCRdb table, and some are missing; sequencing was by immunoSEQ multiplex PCR. The sample holds tens of thousands of clones, around 84% seen once. Sequencing was carried out using PBMCs. These receptors all come from a man in his 60s with head and neck cancer.

The chain has TRBV30 and TRBJ2-7, with no clear D. V lost 0 bases and J 1 base, leaving 10 bases between the germline ends. Germline lookup yields CDR1 GTSNPN and CDR2 SVGIG (reference sequence). This CDR3 region has 14 residues. The CDR3, as DNA: TGTGCCTGGAGTGTGACGAGAATATCCTACGAGCAGTACTTC. It codes for CAWSVTRISYEQYF.

The chain employs TRBV4-1 and TRBJ1-1, with 9 bases aligning to TRBD1. This CDR3 contains 15 residues. V lost 3 bases and J lost 3; bases outside the gene matches: 5. Looked up from germline, CDR1 is MGHRA and CDR2 is YSYEKL. DNA for the CDR3: TGCGCCAGCAGCCACCCGGGACAGGGAGACACTGAAGCTTTCTTT. Its protein is CASSHPGQGDTEAFF.

The rearrangement uses TRBV28 and TRBJ2-1; TRBD2 is a possible D gene (5 bases). The CDR3 has 15 amino acids. The ends were cut back, 4 bases at V and 4 bases at J, with 14 bases in the middle. Germline loops: CDR1 MDHEN, CDR2 SYDVKM. The CDR3 nucleotides read TGTGCCAGCAGTTCGGGGAGCCCTTCTTACAATGAGCAGTTCTTC. Translation gives CASSSGSPSYNEQFF.

V is TRBV7-9 and J is TRBJ2-7, with TRBD2 identical over 9 bases. Germline CDR1 and CDR2: SEHNR and FQNEAQ (reference sequence). V lost 5 bases to trimming and J lost 2 bases; unmatched junction nucleotides: 10. The CDR3 is made up of 16 amino acids. The CDR3 region has the DNA TGTGCCAGCAGCCGAACCTCGGGACTAGCAACCTACGAGCAGTACTTC. Translated, it gives CASSRTSGLATYEQYF.

The chain joins TRBV10-3 to TRBJ2-2; 8 bases map to TRBD2. Germline CDR1 is ENHRY and CDR2 is SYGVKD. The V gene end was trimmed by 9 bases and the J gene end by 4 bases; junction bases not matched to a gene: 19. The CDR3 has 18 residues. In DNA form, the CDR3 reads TGTGCCATTTCGATGCGGGAGGCCAGAAATCGTGGCACCGGGGAGCTGTTTTTT. It is translated as CAISMREARNRGTGELFF.

A single count supports this clone. The chain has TRBV6-4 and TRBJ2-1, with TRBD2 matching 10 bases. Per germline, CDR1 MRHNA and CDR2 SNTAGT. This CDR3 has 14 amino acids. V was pared by 6 bases and J by 9 bases, with 8 bases of the junction left unmatched. The DNA of the CDR3 is TGTGCCAGCAGAGATCTAGCGGGAGTGTCTGAGCAGTTCTTC. Its protein is CASRDLAGVSEQFF.

V is TRBV28 and J is TRBJ2-7; D is ambiguous. Germline V gene data show CDR1 as MDHEN and CDR2 as SYDVKM. The CDR3 is made up of 14 amino acids. Trimming pared 5 bases from V and 4 bases from J, leaving 15 bases between. The CDR3 protein is CASSAPGPVYEQYF. The CDR3 bases are TGTGCCAGCAGTGCTCCCGGGCCCGTTTACGAGCAGTACTTC.

The V and J genes are TRBV19 and TRBJ2-1, with no clear D. Trimming cost V 6 bases and J 0 bases, with 12 bases left between them. The CDR3 is 15 amino acids. Per the germline V gene, CDR1 is LNHDA and CDR2 is SQIVND (reference sequence). Written as DNA, the CDR3 is TGTGCCAGTAGAGGCTTAACGAGCTCCTACAATGAGCAGTTCTTC. Protein: CASRGLTSSYNEQFF.

The chain links TRBV18 to TRBJ2-3; TRBD1 matches at 8 bases. Per germline, CDR1 KGHSH and CDR2 LQKENI. The CDR3 is 15 residues long. J gave up 4 bases and V 3 bases, and 6 bases lay outside the gene matches. CDR3 amino acids: CASSPNRGYADTQYF. Written as DNA, the CDR3 is TGTGCCAGCTCACCGAACAGGGGGTATGCAGATACGCAGTATTTT. Looking up the rest from reference TRBV18 and TRBJ2-3 gives the full variable domain: NAGVMQNPRHLVRRRGQEARLRCSPMKGHSHVYWYRQLPEEGLKFMVYLQKENIIDESGMPKERFSAEFPKEGPSILRIQQVVRGDSAAYFCASSPNRGYADTQYFGPGTRLTVL.

DNA of the CDR3: TGTGCCAGCAGCCAAGATATCAGCGCGGGATCTGGCTTACGCGAGCAGTACTTC. Amino acid sequence: CASSQDISAGSGLREQYF. The chain joins TRBV3-1 (or the pseudogene TRBV3-2) to TRBJ2-7, with D tentatively TRBD2 (6 bases). Germline V gene lookup returns CDR1 LGHDT and CDR2 YNNKEL (reference sequence). V dropped 0 bases and J dropped 6 bases, with 24 bases sitting between them. There are 18 residues in the CDR3.

V and J are TRBV4-1 and TRBJ2-7; TRBD2 matches at 8 bases. Germline CDR1 is MGHRA and CDR2 is YSYEKL. The junction had 13 bases not matched to a gene; V was cut back by 0 bases and J by 3 bases. The CDR3 sequence is 18 residues long. CDR3 sequence (DNA): TGCGCCAGCAGCCAAGATCGGGTAGCGGGGACACCTAGCTACGAGCAGTACTTC. This translates into CASSQDRVAGTPSYEQYF.

V gene TRBV21-1 combines with J gene TRBJ2-2; TRBD1 is the table's D call and was not checked against the DNA. TRBV21-1 is a recognized pseudogene. The CDR3 consists of 20 residues. CDR3 region: CASSKETTPGQGPNTGELFF. The DNA of the CDR3 is TGTGCCAGCAGCAAAGAGACAACACCGGGACAGGGGCCCAACACCGGGGAGCTGTTTTTT.

The chain has TRBV15 and TRBJ1-2; TRBD1 matches 10 bases. V lost 5 bases, J lost 1 base, and 7 bases stayed unmatched. Germline-derived CDR1 and CDR2 are LNHNV and YYDKDF (reference sequence). The CDR3 spans 16 residues. CDR3 in amino acids: CATSDGGTGVNYGYTF. The CDR3 bases are TGTGCCACCAGCGATGGGGGGACAGGGGTTAACTATGGCTACACCTTC.

The chain combines TRBV5-1 with TRBJ2-5, with 10 bases matching TRBD2. Trimming removed 0 bases from V and 4 bases from J; junction bases left unmatched: 3. The CDR3 loop spans 15 amino acids. Germline CDR1 SGHRS, CDR2 YFSETQ. CDR3 sequence: CASSLGSSGGETQYF. DNA of the CDR3: TGCGCCAGCAGCTTGGGCTCTAGCGGGGGAGAGACCCAGTACTTC.

The chain carries TRBV18 and TRBJ2-3; 11 bases align to TRBD2. The CDR3 is made up of 21 amino acids. The germline CDR1 and CDR2 sequences are KGHSH and LQKENI. The V and J ends lost 2 bases and 0 bases, in that order; junction bases with no gene match: 16. CDR3 protein: CASSPKIRLAGPLPSTDTQYF. For the CDR3, the DNA is TGTGCCAGCTCACCAAAAATCAGACTAGCGGGACCGCTCCCTAGCACAGATACGCAGTATTTT.

This clone was seen only once. The genes are TRBV19 and TRBJ1-5; 8 bases agree with TRBD1. Germline loops: CDR1 LNHDA, CDR2 SQIVND (reference sequence). The ends lost 3 bases at V and 5 bases at J; junction bases unmatched: 9. The CDR3 is made up of 16 amino acids. The CDR3 region is CASSILGRGRDQPQHF. CDR3 nucleotide sequence: TGTGCCAGTAGTATTCTGGGCAGGGGGCGTGATCAGCCCCAGCATTTT.

The J gene is TRBJ2-7, the V gene TRBV25-1; the D is unclear. CDR1 is MGHDK, CDR2 SYGVNS, per germline. This CDR3 has 11 amino acids. V was trimmed by 5 bases and J by 3 bases, leaving 5 bases between them. CDR3: CASSPLYEQYF. The CDR3 DNA sequence: TGTGCCAGCAGTCCGCTCTACGAGCAGTACTTC.

In its sample, this clone was seen once. The chain uses TRBV12-3 or TRBV12-4 and TRBJ2-3, with D possibly matching TRBD1 (5 bases). This CDR3 has 13 residues. The V end lost 6 bases, the J end lost 5 bases, and 12 bases lay between the germline ends. The CDR3 nucleotides are TGTGCCAGCAGGGGTCGTCAGGGAGATACGCAGTATTTT. Residues: CASRGRQGDTQYF.

This clone is a singleton in its sample. The chain recombines TRBV27 with TRBJ1-1; TRBD1 agrees at 9 bases. Losses at the gene ends were 5 bases for V and 1 base for J; bases not matched to a gene: 2. The CDR3 loop spans 14 amino acids. From germline, CDR1 is MNHEY and CDR2 SMNVEV (reference sequence). CDR3 sequence (DNA): TGTGCCAGCAGTGCGACAGGGGGGAACACTGAAGCTTTCTTT. Its translation is CASSATGGNTEAFF.

CDR3 DNA: TGTGCCAGCAGCCTCCTCCTAGGCCCAGCTTACGAGCAGTACTTC. Its translation: CASSLLLGPAYEQYF. This chain joins TRBV14 and TRBJ2-7; D call uncertain. CDR1 and CDR2 (germline): SGHDN, FVKESK. The V and J ends lost 4 bases and 4 bases respectively, with 17 bases between them. The CDR3 loop spans 15 amino acids.

The V call is TRBV3-1 (or the pseudogene TRBV3-2), the J call TRBJ1-1, with D uncertain. In germline, CDR1 is LGHDT, CDR2 YNNKEL (reference sequence). Trimming took 4 bases from V and 4 from J, leaving 10 bases between them. The CDR3 consists of 13 residues. CDR3 amino acids: CASSLDATTEAFF. The CDR3 DNA follows: TGTGCCAGCAGCCTAGATGCGACCACTGAAGCTTTCTTT.

This CDR3 is CASGASWTSGPYNEQFF. The CDR3 DNA sequence: TGTGCTAGTGGTGCCTCTTGGACTAGCGGGCCTTACAATGAGCAGTTCTTC. J is TRBJ2-1 and V is TRBV12-5; 11 bases fit TRBD2. CDR3 length equals 17 residues. V was pared by 5 bases and J by 4 bases, with 10 bases of the junction left unmatched. CDR1 LGHNT and CDR2 FRNRAP come from the germline V gene. The variable domain in full, with the rest retrieved from reference TRBV12-5 and TRBJ2-1, is DARVTQTPRHKVTEMGQEVTMRCQPILGHNTVFWYRQTMMQGLELLAYFRNRAPLDDSGMPKDRFSAEMPDATLATLKIQPSEPRDSAVYFCASGASWTSGPYNEQFFGPGTRLTVL.

This sequence joins TRBV6-5 and TRBJ1-2, with D uncertain. Germline CDR1 MNHEY, CDR2 SVGAGI. V lost 5 bases and J 5 bases, leaving 18 bases between the germline ends. The CDR3 contains 15 residues. The CDR3 region is CASSNDRDPHYGYTF. DNA for the CDR3: TGTGCCAGCAGTAACGACCGGGATCCTCATTATGGCTACACCTTC.

Comment on this clone: Because the CDR3 is missing its conserved closing phenylalanine or tryptophan, this is likely a read error. The limits of the CDR3 on the DNA are not certain, so only TCRdb's listed CDR3 is given. The CDR3 reads CASSEEEAGGI. The chain combines TRBV10-1 with TRBJ2-7; the tabulated D call, TRBD1, remains unverified against the DNA. Counting both end residues, the CDR3 totals 11 amino acids. Germline V gives CDR1 WNHNN, CDR2 SYGVQD (reference sequence).

V and J are TRBV5-1 and TRBJ1-3; a weak D match, TRBD1 (6 bases). The germline gives CDR1 SGHRS, CDR2 YFSETQ. The length of the CDR3 is 15 residues. The germline V and J ends were trimmed by 3 bases and 2 bases, with 12 bases remaining between them. CDR3: CASSSTGNAGNTIYF. CDR3 coding DNA: TGCGCCAGCAGCTCCACAGGGAATGCTGGAAACACCATATATTTT. The full variable domain, in which reference TRBV5-1 and TRBJ1-3 provide the parts outside the CDR3, is KAGVTQTPRYLIKTRGQQVTLSCSPISGHRSVSWYQQTPGQGLQFLFEYFSETQRNKGNFPGRFSGRQFSNSRSEMNVSTLELGDSALYLCASSSTGNAGNTIYFGEGSWLTVV.

This sequence joins TRBV28 and TRBJ1-3; possible D gene TRBD1, 5 bases. Germline values: CDR1 MDHEN, CDR2 SYDVKM. The V end lost 4 bases, the J end lost 0 bases, and 10 bases lay between the germline ends. This CDR3 contains 15 residues. For the CDR3, the DNA is TGTGCCAGCAGTTCGGGGCAAAACTCTGGAAACACCATATATTTT. Amino acids: CASSSGQNSGNTIYF.

This chain links TRBV5-1 with TRBJ1-2, with 9 nucleotides matching TRBD1. V lost 0 bases to trimming and J lost 4 bases; unmatched junction nucleotides: 4. This CDR3 contains 15 residues. The V gene's germline CDR1 is SGHRS and CDR2 YFSETQ. DNA of the CDR3: TGCGCCAGCAGCTTGGTTATGACAGGGGGCTATGGCTACACCTTC. It yields the protein CASSLVMTGGYGYTF.

The chain carries TRBV7-9 and TRBJ2-5; D perhaps matches TRBD1 (6 bases). Trimming shortened V by 4 bases and J by 12 bases, and 15 bases separated the two germline ends. The germline V gene encodes CDR1 SEHNR and CDR2 FQNEAQ (reference sequence). This CDR3 has 12 residues. CDR3 sequence: CASSSFGDTKYF. In nucleotides, the CDR3 is TGTGCCAGCAGCTCCTTTGGGGACACCAAGTACTTC. The variable domain in full, completed from reference TRBV7-9 and TRBJ2-5, reads DTGVSQNPRHKITKRGQNVTFRCDPISEHNRLYWYRQTLGQGPEFLTYFQNEAQLEKSRLLSDRFSAERPKGSFSTLEIQRTEQGDSAMYLCASSSFGDTKYFGPGTRLLVL.

J is TRBJ2-7 and V is TRBV24-1; D is ambiguous. The CDR3 is 12 residues long. Trimming took off 12 bases at V and 0 bases at J, with 11 bases between the two ends. CDR1 and CDR2 (germline): KGHDR, SFDVKD. The CDR3 sequence: CALWVSSYEQYF. In nucleotides, the CDR3 is TGTGCCCTTTGGGTCAGCTCCTACGAGCAGTACTTC.

With respect to this clone: This specimen includes other DNA sequences encoding the same CDR3. The CDR3: CASSQGLAGGNEQFF. The DNA of the CDR3 is TGTGCCAGCAGCCAAGGTCTAGCGGGAGGCAATGAGCAGTTCTTC. The chain carries TRBV3-1 (or the pseudogene TRBV3-2) and TRBJ2-1, with TRBD2 identical over 11 bases. The V gene's germline CDR1 is LGHDT and CDR2 YNNKEL (reference sequence). The CDR3 covers 15 residues. With V trimmed by 1 base and J by 6 bases, 2 bases remained unmatched.